This T cell receptor beta chain was sequenced in a study of post-analysis software for immune sequencing data. Study conclusions and caveats: TRBV5-6, TRBV5-1 and TRBV20-1 were among 4 or 5 TRBV segments more frequent in patients than controls. Pronounced co-clustering by F measure was evident among identically batched samples.

Unique molecular identifiers were built into the TCR beta cDNA libraries. T cells numbering roughly 0.85 to 11 million gave rise to about 540,000 cDNA molecules. Each CDR3 protein is one row after TCRdb ran MiXCR on the PCR reads. The sample has approximately 770,000 distinct CDR3 sequences, roughly 46% seen once. The CDR3 loop spans 14 amino acids. V lost 7 bases and J lost 2, with 14 bases in between. This clonotype was picked up a small number of times. Its antigen is unknown. This sequence joins TRBV12-3 or TRBV12-4 and TRBJ2-5, with D unclear. The origin of this receptor is a girl aged 5 to 17 with multiple sclerosis. The sequenced material came from blood. CDR3 coding DNA: TGTGCCAGCACTTCTAGGGATAAACAAGAGACCCAGTACTTC. It translates to CASTSRDKQETQYF.